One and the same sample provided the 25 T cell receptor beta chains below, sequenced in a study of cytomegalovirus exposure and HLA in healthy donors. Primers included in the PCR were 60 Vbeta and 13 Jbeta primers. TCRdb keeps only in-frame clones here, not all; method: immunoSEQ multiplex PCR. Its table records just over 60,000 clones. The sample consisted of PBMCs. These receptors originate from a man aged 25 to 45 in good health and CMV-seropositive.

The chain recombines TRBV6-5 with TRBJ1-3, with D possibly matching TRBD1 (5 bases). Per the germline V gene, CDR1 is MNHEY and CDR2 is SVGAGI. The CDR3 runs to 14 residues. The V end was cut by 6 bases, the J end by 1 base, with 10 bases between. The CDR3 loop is CASSETESGNTIYF. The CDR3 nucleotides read TGTGCCAGCAGCGAGACAGAATCTGGAAACACCATATATTTT.

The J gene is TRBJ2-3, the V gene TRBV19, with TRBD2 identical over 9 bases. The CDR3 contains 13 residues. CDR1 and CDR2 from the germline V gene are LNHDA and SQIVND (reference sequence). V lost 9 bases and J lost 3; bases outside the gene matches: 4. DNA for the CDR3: TGTGCCAGCGGACTAGCGAGGACAGATACGCAGTATTTT. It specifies CASGLARTDTQYF.

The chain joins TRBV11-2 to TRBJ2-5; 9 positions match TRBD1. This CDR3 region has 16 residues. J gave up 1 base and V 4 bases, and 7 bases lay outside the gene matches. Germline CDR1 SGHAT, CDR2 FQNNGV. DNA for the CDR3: TGTGCCAGCAGCTCCCTTAGGGACAGGGTCCAAGAGACCCAGTACTTC. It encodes CASSSLRDRVQETQYF.

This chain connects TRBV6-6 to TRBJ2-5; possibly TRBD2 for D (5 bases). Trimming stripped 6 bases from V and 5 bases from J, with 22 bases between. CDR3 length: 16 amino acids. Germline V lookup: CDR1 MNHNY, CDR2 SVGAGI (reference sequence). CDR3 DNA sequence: TGTGCCAGCAGCTACCGATCGAAGGTGGAGCGGGAGACCCAGTACTTC. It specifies CASSYRSKVERETQYF.

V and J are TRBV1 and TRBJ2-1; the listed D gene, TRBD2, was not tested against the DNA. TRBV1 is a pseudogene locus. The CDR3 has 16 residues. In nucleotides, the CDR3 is TGCACCAGCAGCCAAGGAAGCGAGCGGGTCGCCAATGAGCAGTTCTTC. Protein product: CTSSQGSERVANEQFF.

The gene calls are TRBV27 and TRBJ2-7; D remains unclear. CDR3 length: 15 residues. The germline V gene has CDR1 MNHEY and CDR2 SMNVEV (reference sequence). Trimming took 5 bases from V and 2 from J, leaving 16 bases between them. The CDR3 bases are TGTGCCAGCAGTCCACAAGGATCAGGCGCCTACGAGCAGTACTTC. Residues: CASSPQGSGAYEQYF.

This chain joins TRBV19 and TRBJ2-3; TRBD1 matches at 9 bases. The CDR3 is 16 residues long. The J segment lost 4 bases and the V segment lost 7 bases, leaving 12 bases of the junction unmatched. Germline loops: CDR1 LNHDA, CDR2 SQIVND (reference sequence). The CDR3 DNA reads TGTGCCAGTAACGGACCGGGACAGGGTCTCGCAGATACGCAGTATTTT. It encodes CASNGPGQGLADTQYF. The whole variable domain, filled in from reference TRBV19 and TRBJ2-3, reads DGGITQSPKYLFRKEGQNVTLSCEQNLNHDAMYWYRQDPGQGLRLIYYSQIVNDFQKGDIAEGYSVSREKKESFPLTVTSAQKNPTAFYLCASNGPGQGLADTQYFGPGTRLTVL.

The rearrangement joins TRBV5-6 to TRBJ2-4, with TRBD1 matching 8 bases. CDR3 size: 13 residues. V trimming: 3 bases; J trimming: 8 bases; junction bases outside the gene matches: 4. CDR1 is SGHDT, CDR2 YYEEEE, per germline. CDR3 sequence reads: CASSSDRGDIQYF. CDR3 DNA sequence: TGTGCCAGCAGCTCAGACAGGGGAGACATTCAGTACTTC.

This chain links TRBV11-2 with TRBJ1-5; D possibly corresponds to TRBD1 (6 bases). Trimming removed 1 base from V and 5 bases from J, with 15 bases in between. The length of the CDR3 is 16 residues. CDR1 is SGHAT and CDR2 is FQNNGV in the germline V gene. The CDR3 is CASSLGTGSGDQPQHF. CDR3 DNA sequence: TGTGCCAGCAGCTTAGGCACAGGGAGTGGGGATCAGCCCCAGCATTTT.

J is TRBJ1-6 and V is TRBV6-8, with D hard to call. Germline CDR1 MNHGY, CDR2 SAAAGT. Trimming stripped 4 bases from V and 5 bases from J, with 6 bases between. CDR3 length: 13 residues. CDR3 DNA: TGTGCCAGCAGTTGGCGGCATAATTCACCCCTCCACTTT. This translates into CASSWRHNSPLHF.

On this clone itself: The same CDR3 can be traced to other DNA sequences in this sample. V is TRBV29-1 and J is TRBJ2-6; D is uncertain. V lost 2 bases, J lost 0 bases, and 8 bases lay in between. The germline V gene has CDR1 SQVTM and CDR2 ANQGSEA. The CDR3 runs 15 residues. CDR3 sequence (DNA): TGCAGCGTTGAAACCGGCGGCTCTGGGGCCAACGTCCTGACTTTC. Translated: CSVETGGSGANVLTF.

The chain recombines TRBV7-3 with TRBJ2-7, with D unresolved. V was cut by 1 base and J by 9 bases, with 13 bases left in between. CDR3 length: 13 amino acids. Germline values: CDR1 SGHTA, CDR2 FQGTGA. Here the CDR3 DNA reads TGTGCCAGCAGCTTAATTCGTGGTGAGATGCAGTACTTC. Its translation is CASSLIRGEMQYF. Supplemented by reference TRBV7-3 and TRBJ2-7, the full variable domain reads GAGVSQTPSNKVTEKGKYVELRCDPISGHTALYWYRQSLGQGPEFLIYFQGTGAADDSGLPNDRFFAVRPEGSVSTLKIQRTERGDSAVYLCASSLIRGEMQYFGPGTRLTVT.

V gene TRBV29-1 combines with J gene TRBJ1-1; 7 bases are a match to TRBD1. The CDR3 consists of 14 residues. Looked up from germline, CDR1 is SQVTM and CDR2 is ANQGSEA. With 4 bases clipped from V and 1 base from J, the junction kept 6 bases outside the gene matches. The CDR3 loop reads CSVGSDRANTEAFF. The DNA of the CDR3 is TGCAGCGTTGGGTCTGACAGGGCGAACACTGAAGCTTTCTTT.

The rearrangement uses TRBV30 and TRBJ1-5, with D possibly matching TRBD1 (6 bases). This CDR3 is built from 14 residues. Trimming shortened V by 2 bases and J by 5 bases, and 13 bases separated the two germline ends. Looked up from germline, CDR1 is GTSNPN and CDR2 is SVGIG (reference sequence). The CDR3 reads CAWSTYREHQPQHF. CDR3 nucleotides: TGTGCCTGGAGTACTTACAGGGAACATCAGCCCCAGCATTTT. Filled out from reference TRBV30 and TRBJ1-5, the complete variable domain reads SQTIHQWPATLVQPVGSPLSLECTVEGTSNPNLYWYRQAAGRGLQLLFYSVGIGQISSEVPQNLSASRPQDRQFILSSKKLLLSDSGFYLCAWSTYREHQPQHFGDGTRLSIL.

The CDR3 loop is CASSGREWPGANVLTF. In nucleotides, the CDR3 is TGTGCCAGCAGTGGGAGGGAGTGGCCTGGGGCCAACGTCCTGACTTTC. V gene TRBV2 combines with J gene TRBJ2-6; weak D call: TRBD2 (6 bases). The germline V gene encodes CDR1 SNHLY and CDR2 FYNNEI. This CDR3 comprises 16 residues. V lost 4 bases, J lost 2 bases, and 12 bases lay in between.

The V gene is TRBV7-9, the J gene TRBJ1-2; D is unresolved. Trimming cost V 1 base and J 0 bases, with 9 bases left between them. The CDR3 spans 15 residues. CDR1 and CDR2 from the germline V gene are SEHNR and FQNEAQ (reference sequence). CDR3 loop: CASSLGQAANYGYTF. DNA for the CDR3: TGTGCCAGCAGCTTAGGGCAGGCAGCTAACTATGGCTACACCTTC. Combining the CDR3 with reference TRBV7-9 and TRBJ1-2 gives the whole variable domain DTGVSQNPRHKITKRGQNVTFRCDPISEHNRLYWYRQTLGQGPEFLTYFQNEAQLEKSRLLSDRFSAERPKGSFSTLEIQRTEQGDSAMYLCASSLGQAANYGYTFGSGTRLTVV.

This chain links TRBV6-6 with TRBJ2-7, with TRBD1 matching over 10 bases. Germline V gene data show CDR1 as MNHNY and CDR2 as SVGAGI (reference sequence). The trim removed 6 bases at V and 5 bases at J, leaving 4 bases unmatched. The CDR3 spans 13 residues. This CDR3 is CASRTGTGDEQYF. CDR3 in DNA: TGTGCCAGCAGAACCGGGACAGGGGACGAGCAGTACTTC.

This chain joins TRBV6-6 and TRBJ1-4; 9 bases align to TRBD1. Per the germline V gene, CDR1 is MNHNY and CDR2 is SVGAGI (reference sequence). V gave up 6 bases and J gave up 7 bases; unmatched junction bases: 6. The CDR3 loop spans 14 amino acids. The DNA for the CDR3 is TGTGCCAGCAGGCCCGGGACAGGGTTTGAAAAACTGTTTTTT. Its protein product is CASRPGTGFEKLFF.

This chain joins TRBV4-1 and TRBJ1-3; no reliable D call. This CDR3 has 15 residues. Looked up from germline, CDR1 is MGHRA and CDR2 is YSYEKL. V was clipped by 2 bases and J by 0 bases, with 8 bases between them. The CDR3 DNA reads TGCGCCAGCAGCCAACGCGGAATCTCTGGAAACACCATATATTTT. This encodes CASSQRGISGNTIYF.

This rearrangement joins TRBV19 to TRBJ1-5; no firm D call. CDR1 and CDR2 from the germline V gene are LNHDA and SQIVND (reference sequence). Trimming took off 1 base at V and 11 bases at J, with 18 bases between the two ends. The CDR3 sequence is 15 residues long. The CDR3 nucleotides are TGTGCCAGTAGTATAGGTCAACGCCCGGGTCAAGCCCAGCATTTT. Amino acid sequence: CASSIGQRPGQAQHF.

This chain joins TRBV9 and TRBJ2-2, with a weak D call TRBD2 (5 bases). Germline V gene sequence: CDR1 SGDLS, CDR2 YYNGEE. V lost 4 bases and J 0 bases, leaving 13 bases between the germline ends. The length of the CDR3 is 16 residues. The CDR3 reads CASSQIAIANTGELFF. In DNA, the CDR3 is TGTGCCAGCAGCCAGATAGCGATAGCGAACACCGGGGAGCTGTTTTTT.

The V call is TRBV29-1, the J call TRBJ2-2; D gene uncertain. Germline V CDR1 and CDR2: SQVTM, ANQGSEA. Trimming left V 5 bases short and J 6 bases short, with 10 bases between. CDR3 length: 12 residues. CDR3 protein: CSVLPDSGELFF. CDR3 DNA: TGCAGCGTTCTGCCCGACTCCGGGGAGCTGTTTTTT.

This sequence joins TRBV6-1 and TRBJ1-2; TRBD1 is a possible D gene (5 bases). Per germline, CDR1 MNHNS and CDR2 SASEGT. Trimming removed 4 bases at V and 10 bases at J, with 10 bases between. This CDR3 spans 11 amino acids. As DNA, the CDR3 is TGTGCCAGCAGTGTGGGACTTTTCTACACCTTC. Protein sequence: CASSVGLFYTF.

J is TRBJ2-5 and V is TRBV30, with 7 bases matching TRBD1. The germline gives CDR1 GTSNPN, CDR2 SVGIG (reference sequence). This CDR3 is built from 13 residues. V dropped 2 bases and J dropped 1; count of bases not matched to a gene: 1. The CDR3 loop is CAWSRDSQETQYF. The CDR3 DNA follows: TGTGCCTGGAGTAGGGACAGCCAAGAGACCCAGTACTTC.

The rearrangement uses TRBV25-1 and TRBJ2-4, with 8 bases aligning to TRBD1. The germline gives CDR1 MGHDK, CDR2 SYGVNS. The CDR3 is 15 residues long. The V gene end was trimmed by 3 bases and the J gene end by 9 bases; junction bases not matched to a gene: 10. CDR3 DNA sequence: TGTGCCAGCAGTGACCCAGGGGACAGGTACGGCATTCAGTACTTC. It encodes CASSDPGDRYGIQYF.